This T cell receptor beta chain was documented in a study of blood T cells in healthy people across ages. General observations from the study: TCR beta diversity tracked closely with naive T cell percentage. TCR beta diversity, measured per million T cells, fell in a roughly linear way with age.

The study isolated at least 6.5 million PBMCs from each sample. The CDR3 has 14 residues. CDR1 and CDR2 (germline): DFQATT, SNEGSKA (reference sequence). V dropped 5 bases and J dropped 1 base, with 14 bases sitting between them. This clonotype was observed a few times. Its antigen is as yet unknown. A J-beta primer mix and a sample-barcoded 5' primer were used in a second PCR of about 7 to 12 cycles. TCRdb independently ran MiXCR on the 5' RACE reads; one entry per CDR3 protein. The sample holds 710,000 or so distinct CDR3 sequences, approximately 21% seen once. The TCR was taken from a man between 65 and 85 years old in good health. V usage is TRBV20-1 and J usage is TRBJ1-1; a weak D match, TRBD1 (5 bases). The specimen was blood. Here the CDR3 DNA reads TGCAGTGCTGTGAGGGGATTGGGGAACACTGAAGCTTTCTTT. This codes for CSAVRGLGNTEAFF.